Below, 26 T cell receptor beta chains from the same sample are listed, as sequenced in a study of blood T cell repertoires in COVID-19. Sequenced by immunoSEQ multiplex PCR; TCRdb stores in-frame clones only, minus some. Here the sample spans fewer than 150,000 clones, about 90% being singletons. Sequencing was performed on peripheral blood. The receptors shown here come from a man aged 70-80 years who had recovered from COVID-19.

This chain connects TRBV19 to TRBJ1-2; no definite D call. Trimming took off 3 bases at V and 1 base at J, with 9 bases between the two ends. This CDR3 has 14 amino acids. Germline assignment: CDR1 LNHDA and CDR2 SQIVND (reference sequence). CDR3 sequence: CASSMRADNYGYTF. The DNA of the CDR3 is TGTGCCAGTAGTATGCGGGCGGATAACTATGGCTACACCTTC.

The rearrangement links TRBV2 to TRBJ1-5, with a weak D call TRBD1 (6 bases). V was cut by 9 bases and J by 6 bases, with 12 bases left in between. Germline CDR1 and CDR2: SNHLY and FYNNEI. This CDR3 has 12 residues. CDR3 residues: CASGQDSQPQHF. The CDR3 DNA reads TGTGCCAGTGGGCAGGACAGTCAGCCCCAGCATTTT. The entire variable domain, with the rest obtained from reference TRBV2 and TRBJ1-5, is as follows: EPEVTQTPSHQVTQMGQEVILRCVPISNHLYFYWYRQILGQKVEFLVSFYNNEISEKSEIFDDQFSVERPDGSNFTLKIRSTKLEDSAMYFCASGQDSQPQHFGDGTRLSIL.

In this sample, this clone turned up once. The rearrangement joins TRBV18 to TRBJ1-6, with D hard to call. The CDR3 sequence is 14 residues long. Looked up from germline, CDR1 is KGHSH and CDR2 is LQKENI. V lost 2 bases and J 7 bases, leaving 9 bases between the germline ends. In DNA, the CDR3 is TGTGCCAGCTCACCATCGCTCGGGAATTCACCCCTCCACTTT. Encoded protein: CASSPSLGNSPLHF.

To note about this clone: Other DNA sequences from this sample encode an identical CDR3 as well. The rearrangement links TRBV5-5 to TRBJ1-2; 9 nucleotides match TRBD1. Germline V CDR1 and CDR2: SGHKS, YYEKEE (reference sequence). The CDR3 contains 15 residues. Trimming at V came to 4 bases and at J to 8 bases, leaving 12 bases not matched to a gene. DNA for the CDR3: TGTGCCAGCAGCCCCCGGGGGACAGGGCTCGACGGCTACACCTTC. It translates to CASSPRGTGLDGYTF.

This clone was recorded a few times. The V and J genes are TRBV6-5 and TRBJ2-7, with D maybe TRBD1 (6 bases). This CDR3 has 13 residues. CDR1 and CDR2 (germline): MNHEY, SVGAGI. The germline V and J ends were trimmed by 4 bases and 7 bases, with 14 bases remaining between them. CDR3 DNA sequence: TGTGCCAGCAGTTGGGGGCAAACGGGGGAGCAGTACTTC. Translation gives CASSWGQTGEQYF.

The chain uses TRBV9 and TRBJ1-2; D is unclear. The CDR3 consists of 16 residues. In germline, CDR1 is SGDLS, CDR2 YYNGEE. Trimming took off 4 bases at V and 7 bases at J, with 23 bases between the two ends. CDR3 coding DNA: TGTGCCAGCAGCTTACACCCTGCCATCAGCCGGGTTGGCTACACCTTC. Protein sequence: CASSLHPAISRVGYTF. Supplemented by reference TRBV9 and TRBJ1-2, the full variable domain reads DSGVTQTPKHLITATGQRVTLRCSPRSGDLSVYWYQQSLDQGLQFLIQYYNGEERAKGNILERFSAQQFPDLHSELNLSSLELGDSALYFCASSLHPAISRVGYTFGSGTRLTVV.

The chain combines TRBV5-1 with TRBJ1-1, with TRBD1 identical over 7 bases. CDR3 size: 17 residues. The J segment lost 0 bases and the V segment lost 4 bases, leaving 12 bases of the junction unmatched. CDR1 and CDR2 from the germline V gene are SGHRS and YFSETQ. The CDR3: CASSLRQGSFLNTEAFF. CDR3 DNA: TGCGCCAGCAGCCTCCGACAGGGATCCTTTTTGAACACTGAAGCTTTCTTT.

This clone was counted only a few times. The rearrangement links TRBV6-6 to TRBJ1-2; D uncertain. The CDR3 sequence is 13 residues long. The V end was cut by 6 bases, the J end by 3 bases, with 11 bases between. Germline values: CDR1 MNHNY, CDR2 SVGAGI (reference sequence). CDR3 coding DNA: TGTGCCAGCAGGGGTACAGTGGACTATGGCTACACCTTC. It yields the protein CASRGTVDYGYTF.

V usage is TRBV28 and J usage is TRBJ2-5; 8 bases fit TRBD2. V lost 5 bases and J lost 0; bases outside the gene matches: 11. The germline gives CDR1 MDHEN, CDR2 SYDVKM. CDR3 length: 17 residues. CDR3: CASSLPPGGGYQETQYF. The DNA for the CDR3 is TGTGCCAGCAGTCTACCTCCGGGCGGGGGGTACCAAGAGACCCAGTACTTC.

V gene TRBV12-5 combines with J gene TRBJ2-1; 8 bases line up with TRBD2. V lost 1 base, J lost 9 bases, and 11 bases stayed unmatched. This CDR3 has 16 amino acids. Germline CDR1 and CDR2: LGHNT and FRNRAP. CDR3 sequence reads: CASGLAFLGGLAEQFF. The CDR3 coding sequence is TGTGCTAGTGGTTTGGCTTTCTTGGGCGGACTAGCTGAGCAGTTCTTC.

The chain employs TRBV6-5 and TRBJ1-2, with 8 positions matching TRBD1. The CDR3 is 14 residues long. V lost 6 bases and J lost 8; bases outside the gene matches: 11. Per the germline V gene, CDR1 is MNHEY and CDR2 is SVGAGI. The CDR3 spells CASRLGQGLGGYTF. The CDR3 coding sequence is TGTGCCAGCAGACTCGGACAGGGATTAGGCGGCTACACCTTC.

In its sample, this clone was seen a few times. CDR3 loop: CARTQTGTRSGNTIYF. The CDR3 region has the DNA TGTGCCAGAACTCAGACAGGGACCCGCTCTGGAAACACCATATATTTT. The chain recombines TRBV5-3 with TRBJ1-3; 7 bases fit TRBD1. TRBV5-3 carries the ORF label, with uncertain function. This CDR3 has 16 residues. Trimming cost V 6 bases and J 0 bases; bases outside gene matches: 9.

This rearrangement joins TRBV4-1 to TRBJ1-2; TRBD1 aligns across 9 bases. There are 16 residues in the CDR3. Trimming cost V 4 bases and J 4 bases; bases outside gene matches: 10. The germline CDR1 and CDR2 sequences are MGHRA and YSYEKL. The CDR3 coding sequence is TGCGCCAGCAGCCGCCTAGGGACAGGGAGTTCCTATGGCTACACCTTC. Protein: CASSRLGTGSSYGYTF.

This rearrangement joins TRBV5-6 to TRBJ2-7; D is ambiguous. V lost 2 bases and J 5 bases, leaving 8 bases between the germline ends. The CDR3 is 12 amino acids. Germline values: CDR1 SGHDT, CDR2 YYEEEE. The CDR3 sequence: CASSFTHDEQYF. DNA of the CDR3: TGTGCCAGCAGCTTTACTCATGACGAGCAGTACTTC.

The chain links TRBV12-3 or TRBV12-4 to TRBJ1-6, with D unclear. This CDR3 comprises 13 residues. V was pared by 3 bases and J by 6 bases, with 6 bases between. Here the CDR3 DNA reads TGTGCCAGCAGTTTTTTCGTTAATTCACCCCTCCACTTT. Residues: CASSFFVNSPLHF.

This chain's CDR3 is CASSPSLTGAGTNEKLFF. CDR3 coding DNA: TGTGCCAGCTCACCAAGTCTGACAGGGGCGGGCACTAATGAAAAACTGTTTTTT. The J gene is TRBJ1-4, the V gene TRBV18, with 8 bases fitting TRBD1. The ends lost 2 bases at V and 2 bases at J; junction bases unmatched: 10. CDR3 length: 18 amino acids. Germline V gene lookup returns CDR1 KGHSH and CDR2 LQKENI.

The chain recombines TRBV19 with TRBJ1-1; TRBD1 agrees at 7 bases. V trimming: 6 bases; J trimming: 1 base; junction bases outside the gene matches: 11. The CDR3 sequence is 16 residues long. From germline, CDR1 is LNHDA and CDR2 SQIVND (reference sequence). The CDR3 here is CASSVLQGRGNTEAFF. The CDR3 DNA follows: TGTGCCAGTAGCGTACTACAGGGGAGAGGGAACACTGAAGCTTTCTTT.

J is TRBJ1-5 and V is TRBV27; no clear D. V gave up 7 bases and J gave up 4 bases, with 20 bases separating them. Germline lookup yields CDR1 MNHEY and CDR2 SMNVEV (reference sequence). The CDR3 is 16 residues long. This chain's CDR3 is CASNPTGRAKNQPQHF. In nucleotides, the CDR3 is TGTGCCAGCAATCCAACGGGAAGAGCCAAGAATCAGCCCCAGCATTTT.

The chain carries TRBV29-1 and TRBJ1-2; the D gene is possibly TRBD1 (5 bases). The CDR3 totals 14 residues. Germline CDR1 and CDR2: SQVTM and ANQGSEA. V gave up 4 bases and J gave up 4 bases, with 16 bases separating them. The CDR3 coding sequence is TGCAGCGTTGCAGGGACTAGGCTCAGCTATGGCTACACCTTC. Translating gives CSVAGTRLSYGYTF.

This CDR3 is CASSGTGGGETQYF. For the CDR3, the DNA is TGTGCCAGCAGCGGGACAGGGGGCGGAGAGACCCAGTACTTC. The V call is TRBV5-5, the J call TRBJ2-5, with TRBD1 matching over 12 bases. CDR1 is SGHKS and CDR2 is YYEKEE in the germline V gene (reference sequence). The CDR3 runs 14 residues. With 4 bases clipped from V and 4 bases from J, the junction kept 2 bases outside the gene matches.

This chain uses TRBV6-2 or TRBV6-3 with TRBJ2-7; 7 bases match TRBD2. This CDR3 contains 15 residues. The V gene end was trimmed by 2 bases and the J gene end by 2 bases; junction bases not matched to a gene: 6. The germline gives CDR1 MNHEY, CDR2 SVGEGT. The CDR3: CASSYEASGPYEQYF. CDR3 sequence (DNA): TGTGCCAGCAGTTACGAGGCTAGCGGTCCCTACGAGCAGTACTTC.

This chain connects TRBV9 to TRBJ2-1; the match to TRBD2 covers 7 bases. Trimming took 1 base from V and 3 from J; bases not matched to a gene: 4. The germline CDR1 and CDR2 sequences are SGDLS and YYNGEE. CDR3 length equals 15 residues. CDR3 bases: TGTGCCAGCAGCGTAAAGAGCGGGGTCTACAATGAGCAGTTCTTC. It is translated as CASSVKSGVYNEQFF.

The genes are TRBV9 and TRBJ2-1; tentatively, D is TRBD2 (5 bases). The germline CDR1 and CDR2 sequences are SGDLS and YYNGEE. This CDR3 contains 15 residues. Trimming took 7 bases from V and 4 from J, leaving 18 bases between them. The CDR3 region is CASSSSSGTYNEQFF. The CDR3 DNA reads TGTGCCAGCTCCAGCAGCAGCGGTACATACAATGAGCAGTTCTTC.

V and J are TRBV18 and TRBJ1-3, with 7 bases matching TRBD1. This CDR3 is built from 15 residues. The junction had 1 base not matched to a gene; V was cut back by 2 bases and J by 0 bases. The germline CDR1 and CDR2 sequences are KGHSH and LQKENI. DNA of the CDR3: TGTGCCAGCTCACCAGACAGGGCCTCTGGAAACACCATATATTTT. Translating it yields CASSPDRASGNTIYF.

The J gene is TRBJ1-1, the V gene TRBV5-1, with D unclear. Germline V lookup: CDR1 SGHRS, CDR2 YFSETQ. The CDR3 is 14 amino acids. V was cut by 0 bases and J by 0 bases, with 6 bases left in between. CDR3 coding DNA: TGCGCCAGCAGCTTGGATCGTGTGAACACTGAAGCTTTCTTT. This codes for CASSLDRVNTEAFF.

J is TRBJ1-2 and V is TRBV5-6, with D unclear. The CDR3 contains 13 residues. Deletions cut 4 bases from V and 10 bases from J, with 17 bases between. CDR1 is SGHDT and CDR2 is YYEEEE in the germline V gene. CDR3: CASSPREFLAYTF. The DNA of the CDR3 is TGTGCCAGCAGCCCCCGGGAGTTTCTCGCCTACACCTTC. The full variable domain, in which reference TRBV5-6 and TRBJ1-2 provide the parts outside the CDR3, is DAGVTQSPTHLIKTRGQQVTLRCSPKSGHDTVSWYQQALGQGPQFIFQYYEEEERQRGNFPDRFSGHQFPNYSSELNVNALLLGDSALYLCASSPREFLAYTFGSGTRLTVV.